The clone carrying this T cell receptor (beta chain) was seen ten or more times. The target antigen is unknown. From germline, CDR1 is MNHEY and CDR2 SMNVEV (reference sequence). The CDR3 contains 12 residues. Trimming left V 4 bases short and J 7 bases short, with 10 bases between. This record belongs to a study of identical twins' blood T cells. Background on the study: Roughly 51 million reads covered about six alpha-chain and about six beta-chain libraries.

Study results and caveats: Abundant TCRbeta CDR3s overlapped more between twins than with unrelated donors.

In the original workflow: Each library had 2.2 to 3.6 million CDR3 reads and about 90,000 to nearly 500,000 clonotypes. Each CDR3 protein is one row after TCRdb ran MiXCR on the 5' RACE reads. These V and J calls originate from TCRdb's pipeline instead of the authors' own analysis. Here the sample spans 350,000 to 450,000 distinct CDR3 sequences, over 25% being singletons. The sequencing input was PBMCs. The source of this sequence is a woman aged 18-49 years in good health. The chain has TRBV27 and TRBJ1-1; D not resolved. The CDR3 coding sequence is TGTGCCAGCAGTTCCCGGACGGGTGAAGCTTTCTTT. Its protein is CASSSRTGEAFF.